This T cell receptor beta chain emerged from a study of PD-1 blockade in classical Hodgkin lymphoma. The study's findings and limits: Some patients began nivolumab under 1 year after ASCT. These patients were excluded from later analyses.

This clone occurred a few times. Its antigen is unknown. Time point given: cycle 4 day 1 (C4D1), after 5 to 7 weeks of nivolumab. Every patient was affected by relapse after autologous stem cell transplantation, while exposure to brentuximab vedotin was not uniform. Purification of CD4+ T cells from thawed PBMCs was performed via magnetic negative selection. Only in-frame clones appear in the TCRdb table, and some are missing; sequencing was by immunoSEQ multiplex PCR. The top ten clones hold about 2.7% of a sample with around 18,000 clones, just over 70% of them seen once. V gave up 7 bases and J gave up 0 bases, with 6 bases separating them. The V gene's germline CDR1 is DFQATT and CDR2 SNEGSKA (reference sequence). The length of the CDR3 is 11 residues.

The chain is built from TRBV20-1 and TRBJ1-1, with D unresolved. This specimen consisted of CD4+ T cells from blood, obtained before the fourth cycle of nivolumab. This TCR was sampled from a human donor with classical Hodgkin lymphoma. The CDR3 reads CSGVVNTEAFF. CDR3 nucleotide sequence: TGCAGTGGGGTAGTGAACACTGAAGCTTTCTTT.